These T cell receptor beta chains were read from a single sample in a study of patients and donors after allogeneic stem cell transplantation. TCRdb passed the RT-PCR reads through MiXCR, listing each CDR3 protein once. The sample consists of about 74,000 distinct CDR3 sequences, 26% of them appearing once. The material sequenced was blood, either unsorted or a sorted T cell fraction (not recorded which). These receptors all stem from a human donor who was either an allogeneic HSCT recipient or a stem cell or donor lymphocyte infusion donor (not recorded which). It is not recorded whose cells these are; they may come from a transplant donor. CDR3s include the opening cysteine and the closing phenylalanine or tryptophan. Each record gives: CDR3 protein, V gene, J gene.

CDR3aa: CASSQRDINEKLFF
v_gene: TRBV3-1
j_gene: TRBJ1-4

CDR3aa: CASSLRVGTGGWDTEAFF
v_gene: TRBV19
j_gene: TRBJ1-1

CDR3aa: CASSLVPDRGELFF
v_gene: TRBV5-5
j_gene: TRBJ2-2

CDR3aa: CASSLQGPYNEQFF
v_gene: TRBV5-1
j_gene: TRBJ2-1

CDR3aa: CASGLGTLNTEAFF
v_gene: TRBV12-5
j_gene: TRBJ1-1

CDR3aa: CASSHRGQYGYTF
v_gene: TRBV12-3/TRBV12-4
j_gene: TRBJ1-2

CDR3aa: CASSFERGGTEAFF
v_gene: TRBV12-3/TRBV12-4
j_gene: TRBJ1-1

CDR3aa: CASSFRANYGYTF
v_gene: TRBV12-3/TRBV12-4
j_gene: TRBJ1-2

CDR3aa: CAISEPQGAYNEQFF
v_gene: TRBV10-3
j_gene: TRBJ2-1

CDR3aa: CASSLSGSSNEQFF
v_gene: TRBV12-3/TRBV12-4
j_gene: TRBJ2-1

CDR3aa: CSARAGYEQYF
v_gene: TRBV20-1
j_gene: TRBJ2-7

CDR3aa: CASSLIPGVGNEQFF
v_gene: TRBV7-3
j_gene: TRBJ2-1

CDR3aa: CASSYRSQGEQGYTF
v_gene: TRBV6-6
j_gene: TRBJ1-2

CDR3aa: CASSFGRETQYF
v_gene: TRBV11-2
j_gene: TRBJ2-5

CDR3aa: CASSQSEDANTEAFF
v_gene: TRBV3-1
j_gene: TRBJ1-1

CDR3aa: CASSEWDRLNTEAFF
v_gene: TRBV25-1
j_gene: TRBJ1-1

CDR3aa: CASQPRPGGNYGYTF
v_gene: TRBV5-1
j_gene: TRBJ1-2

CDR3aa: CSVPTSGTETQYF
v_gene: TRBV29-1
j_gene: TRBJ2-5

CDR3aa: CASSLGDIGSGELFF
v_gene: TRBV7-9
j_gene: TRBJ2-2

CDR3aa: CASSFRLAEETQYF
v_gene: TRBV12-3/TRBV12-4
j_gene: TRBJ2-5

CDR3aa: CASSTRLGAQHF
v_gene: TRBV19
j_gene: TRBJ1-5

CDR3aa: CASSAWNLNSPLHF
v_gene: TRBV12-3/TRBV12-4
j_gene: TRBJ1-6

CDR3aa: CASSQDWQGSGYTF
v_gene: TRBV3-1
j_gene: TRBJ1-2

CDR3aa: CASSPGTYDRGIGYTF
v_gene: TRBV5-1
j_gene: TRBJ1-2

CDR3aa: CASSIAGNNQPQHF
v_gene: TRBV19
j_gene: TRBJ1-5

CDR3aa: CSVADREKDQPQHF
v_gene: TRBV29-1
j_gene: TRBJ1-5

CDR3aa: CASSQLVGTDTQYF
v_gene: TRBV4-1
j_gene: TRBJ2-3

CDR3aa: CASSFSSILNTEAFF
v_gene: TRBV5-1
j_gene: TRBJ1-1

CDR3aa: CASTRSGRPREAFF
v_gene: TRBV5-6
j_gene: TRBJ1-1

CDR3aa: CASSRIAGGTDTQYF
v_gene: TRBV5-1
j_gene: TRBJ2-3

CDR3aa: CSALDPGGAYNEQFF
v_gene: TRBV20-1
j_gene: TRBJ2-1

CDR3aa: CASSFRQGRVVEKLFF
v_gene: TRBV7-9
j_gene: TRBJ1-4

CDR3aa: CSVDPRVAGELFF
v_gene: TRBV29-1
j_gene: TRBJ2-2

CDR3aa: CASSQDGTGGTYEQYF
v_gene: TRBV4-2
j_gene: TRBJ2-7

CDR3aa: CASSSVGRDTEAFF
v_gene: TRBV5-1
j_gene: TRBJ1-1

CDR3aa: CASSFDRGDATNEKLFF
v_gene: TRBV7-2
j_gene: TRBJ1-4

CDR3aa: CAITTPTERFF
v_gene: TRBV10-3
j_gene: TRBJ2-1

CDR3aa: CSASPGPNTEAFF
v_gene: TRBV20-1
j_gene: TRBJ1-1

CDR3aa: CATSRVHLNTGELFF
v_gene: TRBV15
j_gene: TRBJ2-2

CDR3aa: CASGPSGELFF
v_gene: TRBV12-5
j_gene: TRBJ2-2

CDR3aa: CASSFPGSTGELFF
v_gene: TRBV12-3/TRBV12-4
j_gene: TRBJ2-2

CDR3aa: CASSLGQGVSGYTF
v_gene: TRBV7-8
j_gene: TRBJ1-2

CDR3aa: CASSFLTGQYNYGYTF
v_gene: TRBV7-8
j_gene: TRBJ1-2

CDR3aa: CAWRRGWIEKLFF
v_gene: TRBV30
j_gene: TRBJ1-4

CDR3aa: CSVGDRGRSSGANVLTF
v_gene: TRBV29-1
j_gene: TRBJ2-6

CDR3aa: CASSSLTGVVTDTQYF
v_gene: TRBV5-1
j_gene: TRBJ2-3

CDR3aa: CSARETRQPTGELFF
v_gene: TRBV20-1
j_gene: TRBJ2-2

CDR3aa: CSATTGGQGLTAFF
v_gene: TRBV20-1
j_gene: TRBJ1-1

CDR3aa: CASSLPASGRDPSYEQYF
v_gene: TRBV11-1
j_gene: TRBJ2-7